The present TCR beta chain was sequenced within a study of human T cells and chemical hapten exposure. Overall study: Patients, predominantly female, presented with alopecia areata, totalis or universalis.

Study outcomes and limitations: Counts of TCRs expanded at PT1 correlated positively with patch test score.

With regard to this clonotype: What it recognizes is unknown.

Time point: patch test 2, 6 weeks after DPC sensitization. Specified treatment: therapeutic diphenylcyclopropenone sensitization with weekly scalp DPC. It was the library that attached unique molecular identifiers to individual cDNA molecules. TCRdb re-analysed the RACE reads in MiXCR, keeping a single row per CDR3 protein. The repertoire holds about 110,000 distinct CDR3 sequences, with 9% to 9.5% as singletons. Source: whole blood, taken in connection with sensitization to the hapten diphenylcyclopropenone (DPC). The TCR originated in a woman aged 40 to 50 with alopecia areata. Some clones in this sample may be carry-over from other donors' samples.

Written as DNA, the CDR3 is TGCAGCGGACAGACAGGGATGACTGAAGCTTTCTTT. Residues: CSGQTGMTEAFF. The chain couples TRBV29-1 to TRBJ1-1, with 7 positions matching TRBD1. The CDR3 is made up of 12 amino acids. CDR1 and CDR2 from the germline V gene are SQVTM and ANQGSEA. V shed 7 bases, J shed 5 bases, and the junction held 7 bases outside the gene matches.